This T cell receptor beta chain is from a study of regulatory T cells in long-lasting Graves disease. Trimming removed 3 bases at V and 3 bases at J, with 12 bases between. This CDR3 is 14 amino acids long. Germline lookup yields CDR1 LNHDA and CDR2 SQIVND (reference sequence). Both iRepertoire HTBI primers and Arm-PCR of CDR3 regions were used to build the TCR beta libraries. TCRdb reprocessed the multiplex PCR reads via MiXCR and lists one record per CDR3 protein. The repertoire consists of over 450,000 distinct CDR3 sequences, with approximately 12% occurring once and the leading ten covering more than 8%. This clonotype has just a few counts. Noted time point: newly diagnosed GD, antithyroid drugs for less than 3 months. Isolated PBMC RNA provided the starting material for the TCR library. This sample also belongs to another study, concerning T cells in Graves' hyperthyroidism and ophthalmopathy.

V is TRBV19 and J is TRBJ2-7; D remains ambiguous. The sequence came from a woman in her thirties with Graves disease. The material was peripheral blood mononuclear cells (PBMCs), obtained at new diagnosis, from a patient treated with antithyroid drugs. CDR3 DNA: TGTGCCAGTAGTATGGACCCAGAACACTACGAGCAGTACTTC. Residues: CASSMDPEHYEQYF.